This is a list of T cell receptor beta chains from one sample in a study of Ad26.COV2.S vaccination and SARS-CoV-2 variants. Assay: immunoSEQ multiplex PCR; the TCRdb copy retains only in-frame clones and omits some. Here the sample spans approximately 97,000 clones, around 80% being singletons. Here the sequenced sample was peripheral blood, taken after recovery from COVID-19. Receptors originate from a human donor who had recovered from COVID-19. Each CDR3 is given with its conserved first and last residue. The D gene is left open where the match is weak. Clone size is not always given. Where it is, it says once, few, many or a class for expanded clones.

d_call: TRBD1; clone_size: NA; v_call: TRBV29-1; j_call: TRBJ2-3; cdr3_nt: TGCAGCGTTGCGGTGGGGGACAGTCTGGGCACAGATACGCAGTATTTT; cdr3_aa: CSVAVGDSLGTDTQYF
d_call: TRBD1; clone_size: NA; v_call: TRBV28; j_call: TRBJ2-7; cdr3_nt: TGTGCCAGCAGTTTTGAGACAGGGGCCTACGAGCAGTACTTC; cdr3_aa: CASSFETGAYEQYF
d_call: NA; clone_size: NA; v_call: TRBV5-1; j_call: TRBJ2-7; cdr3_nt: TGCGCCAGCAGCTTGGTAGGGGGGTTCTACGAGCAGTACTTC; cdr3_aa: CASSLVGGFYEQYF
d_call: NA; clone_size: NA; v_call: TRBV4-3; j_call: TRBJ1-6; cdr3_nt: TGCGCCAGCAGCCAAGAGGTAGGGGAGACACCCCTCCACTTT; cdr3_aa: CASSQEVGETPLHF
d_call: TRBD2; clone_size: NA; v_call: TRBV3-1/TRBV3-2; j_call: TRBJ2-3; cdr3_nt: TGTGCCAGCAGCCAAGGGACTAGCGGGGGGACCAGCACAGATACGCAGTATTTT; cdr3_aa: CASSQGTSGGTSTDTQYF
d_call: NA; clone_size: NA; v_call: TRBV9; j_call: TRBJ2-1; cdr3_nt: TGTGCCAGCAGCGTTACAGGCAATGAGCAGTTCTTC; cdr3_aa: CASSVTGNEQFF
d_call: TRBD2; clone_size: NA; v_call: TRBV2; j_call: TRBJ2-6; cdr3_nt: TGTGCCAGCAGTGCCAGCGGGGGGGCCTATGGGGCCAACGTCCTGACTTTC; cdr3_aa: CASSASGGAYGANVLTF
d_call: NA; clone_size: NA; v_call: TRBV28; j_call: TRBJ2-2; cdr3_nt: TGTGCCAGCAGTCCAACTAGTAGCACCGGGGAGCTGTTTTTT; cdr3_aa: CASSPTSSTGELFF
d_call: NA; clone_size: NA; v_call: TRBV19; j_call: TRBJ1-2; cdr3_nt: TGTGCCAGTAGTACGGGTATGGGTCCGCCCCTTTATGGCTACACCTTC; cdr3_aa: CASSTGMGPPLYGYTF
d_call: NA; clone_size: NA; v_call: TRBV10-2; j_call: TRBJ2-6; cdr3_nt: TGCGCCAGCAGCCCCTCAAACCCGGGGGCCAACGTCCTGACTTTC; cdr3_aa: CASSPSNPGANVLTF
d_call: NA; clone_size: NA; v_call: TRBV5-1; j_call: TRBJ2-3; cdr3_nt: TGCGCCAGCAGCTTGGCAGGGCGTAGTACGCAGTATTTT; cdr3_aa: CASSLAGRSTQYF
d_call: TRBD1; clone_size: NA; v_call: TRBV6-5; j_call: TRBJ1-2; cdr3_nt: TGTGCCAGCAGGAGGACAGGGAATAACTATGGCTACACCTTC; cdr3_aa: CASRRTGNNYGYTF
d_call: NA; clone_size: NA; v_call: TRBV11-2; j_call: TRBJ2-1; cdr3_nt: TGTGCCAGCAGCCTAATGACTCAGGGTAATGAGCAGTTCTTC; cdr3_aa: CASSLMTQGNEQFF
d_call: TRBD2; clone_size: NA; v_call: TRBV3-1/TRBV3-2; j_call: TRBJ2-1; cdr3_nt: TGTGCCAGCAGCCAAGGACTAGCGGGGGCCAGCTCCTACAATGAGCAGTTCTTC; cdr3_aa: CASSQGLAGASSYNEQFF
d_call: NA; clone_size: once; v_call: TRBV5-5; j_call: TRBJ2-1; cdr3_nt: TGTGCCAGCAGCCGGGACCTCAATGAGCAGTTCTTC; cdr3_aa: CASSRDLNEQFF
d_call: NA; clone_size: NA; v_call: TRBV7-7; j_call: TRBJ2-1; cdr3_nt: TGTGCCAGCAGCTTAGGCGGGGTCGGACACGATGAGCAGTTCTTC; cdr3_aa: CASSLGGVGHDEQFF
d_call: NA; clone_size: NA; v_call: TRBV21-1; j_call: TRBJ2-5; cdr3_nt: TGTGCCAGCACCGCAACGGGACACCAAGAGACCCAGTACTTC; cdr3_aa: CASTATGHQETQYF
d_call: NA; clone_size: NA; v_call: TRBV7-2; j_call: TRBJ2-5; cdr3_nt: TGTGCCAGCAGCTTAGAGACAGGACCGGAGACCCAGTACTTC; cdr3_aa: CASSLETGPETQYF
d_call: NA; clone_size: few; v_call: TRBV3-1/TRBV3-2; j_call: TRBJ1-2; cdr3_nt: TGTGCCAGCAGCCGGGGGAGGGGCTACACCTTC; cdr3_aa: CASSRGRGYTF
d_call: NA; clone_size: once; v_call: TRBV6-5; j_call: TRBJ1-1; cdr3_nt: TGTGCCAGCAGTCCCTTTGGAACGAACACTGAAGCTTTCTTT; cdr3_aa: CASSPFGTNTEAFF
d_call: NA; clone_size: NA; v_call: TRBV5-1; j_call: TRBJ2-5; cdr3_nt: TGCGCCAGCAGCTTGGATGGCCTGACGGGACAAGAGACCCAGTACTTC; cdr3_aa: CASSLDGLTGQETQYF
d_call: TRBD2; clone_size: NA; v_call: TRBV7-2; j_call: TRBJ2-7; cdr3_nt: TGTGCCAGCAGCTTAAATGATGTCCTAGCGGTTACCTACGAGCAGTACTTC; cdr3_aa: CASSLNDVLAVTYEQYF
d_call: TRBD1; clone_size: NA; v_call: TRBV28; j_call: TRBJ2-5; cdr3_nt: TGTGCCAGCAGCTCGTCCGGACAGGGACAAGAGACCCAGTACTTC; cdr3_aa: CASSSSGQGQETQYF
d_call: TRBD1; clone_size: NA; v_call: TRBV7-3; j_call: TRBJ2-3; cdr3_nt: TGTGCCAGCGGATACGGGACAGGGGTCACAGATACGCAGTATTTT; cdr3_aa: CASGYGTGVTDTQYF
d_call: NA; clone_size: NA; v_call: TRBV5-6; j_call: TRBJ1-3; cdr3_nt: TGTGCCAGCAGCTTGTCCTTCGGAAACACCATATATTTT; cdr3_aa: CASSLSFGNTIYF
d_call: NA; clone_size: NA; v_call: TRBV7-6; j_call: TRBJ1-5; cdr3_nt: TGTGCCAGTAGCCAGGGAGCTAATCAGCCCCAGCATTTT; cdr3_aa: CASSQGANQPQHF
d_call: NA; clone_size: NA; v_call: TRBV29-1; j_call: TRBJ1-5; cdr3_nt: TGCAGCGTTGAAGGGGGTAAGCCCCAGCATTTT; cdr3_aa: CSVEGGKPQHF
d_call: NA; clone_size: NA; v_call: TRBV30; j_call: TRBJ1-4; cdr3_nt: TGTGCCTGGAGTGTACTCGAGTTCGGGACTAATGAAAAACTGTTTTTT; cdr3_aa: CAWSVLEFGTNEKLFF
d_call: NA; clone_size: NA; v_call: TRBV7-9; j_call: TRBJ1-2; cdr3_nt: TGTGCCAGCAGCTACGGGACCCCCCGGGACTATGGCTACACCTTC; cdr3_aa: CASSYGTPRDYGYTF
d_call: TRBD1; clone_size: NA; v_call: TRBV9; j_call: TRBJ2-2; cdr3_nt: TGTGCCAGCAGCCTCACCGGGACAGGGTTCACCGGGGAGCTGTTTTTT; cdr3_aa: CASSLTGTGFTGELFF
d_call: NA; clone_size: NA; v_call: TRBV29-1; j_call: TRBJ1-4; cdr3_nt: TGCAGCGTTGTTGGGGAAACTAATGAAAAACTGTTTTTT; cdr3_aa: CSVVGETNEKLFF
d_call: TRBD2; clone_size: few; v_call: TRBV7-9; j_call: TRBJ2-1; cdr3_nt: TGTGCCAGCAGCTTATTCACCGGGCACGGGAGGCCCAATGAGCAGTTCTTC; cdr3_aa: CASSLFTGHGRPNEQFF
d_call: NA; clone_size: NA; v_call: TRBV6-6; j_call: TRBJ1-1; cdr3_nt: TGTGCCAGCAGAATACAGAGGACCACTGAAGCTTTCTTT; cdr3_aa: CASRIQRTTEAFF
d_call: NA; clone_size: NA; v_call: TRBV6-5; j_call: TRBJ2-7; cdr3_nt: TGTGCCAGCAGTACCCGGACAGGAGGGAACTACGAGCAGTACTTC; cdr3_aa: CASSTRTGGNYEQYF
d_call: NA; clone_size: few; v_call: TRBV2; j_call: TRBJ2-3; cdr3_nt: TGTGCCAGCAGTGAGAGGGCACTTCGGGCAGGGGCAGATACGCAGTATTTT; cdr3_aa: CASSERALRAGADTQYF
d_call: TRBD2; clone_size: NA; v_call: TRBV18; j_call: TRBJ2-2; cdr3_nt: TGTGCCAGCTCACCAGTGATAGCGGGGGGGACGAACACCGGGGAGCTGTTTTTT; cdr3_aa: CASSPVIAGGTNTGELFF
d_call: TRBD2; clone_size: NA; v_call: TRBV5-1; j_call: TRBJ2-2; cdr3_nt: TGCGCCAGCAACAGCGGGGGGGAACCCGGGGAGCTGTTTTTT; cdr3_aa: CASNSGGEPGELFF
d_call: NA; clone_size: NA; v_call: TRBV2; j_call: TRBJ2-7; cdr3_nt: TGTGCCAGCAGTGAAGCGCGGTTCTACGAGCAGTACTTC; cdr3_aa: CASSEARFYEQYF
d_call: NA; clone_size: NA; v_call: TRBV28; j_call: TRBJ1-2; cdr3_nt: TGTGCCACCAAAGAGGGTGCGGCCGGCTATGGCTACACCTTC; cdr3_aa: CATKEGAAGYGYTF
d_call: NA; clone_size: medium-sized; v_call: TRBV4-1; j_call: TRBJ1-5; cdr3_nt: TGCGCCAGCAGCCAGACAACAGCGGGCGGCAATCAGCCCCAGCATTTT; cdr3_aa: CASSQTTAGGNQPQHF
d_call: TRBD1; clone_size: once; v_call: TRBV6-4; j_call: TRBJ2-2; cdr3_nt: TGTGCCAGCAGTGGACAGGGGGGCACCGGGGAGCTGTTTTTT; cdr3_aa: CASSGQGGTGELFF
d_call: NA; clone_size: many; v_call: TRBV28; j_call: TRBJ2-3; cdr3_nt: TGTGCCAGCAGTTTAGGATTAGCGAGGGATACGCAGTATTTT; cdr3_aa: CASSLGLARDTQYF
d_call: TRBD2; clone_size: NA; v_call: TRBV7-2; j_call: TRBJ2-5; cdr3_nt: TGTGCCAGCAGCACGGGGACTAGCGGGGGGGCCAGACAAGAGACCCAGTACTTC; cdr3_aa: CASSTGTSGGARQETQYF
d_call: TRBD2; clone_size: NA; v_call: TRBV2; j_call: TRBJ2-2; cdr3_nt: TGTGCCAGCAGTGAAGTCGGGGGGGCGAACACCGGGGAGCTGTTTTTT; cdr3_aa: CASSEVGGANTGELFF
d_call: NA; clone_size: few; v_call: TRBV28; j_call: TRBJ1-2; cdr3_nt: TGTGCCAGCAGTCCTCGTTCGGGACTCCGCTACACCTTC; cdr3_aa: CASSPRSGLRYTF
d_call: TRBD2; clone_size: NA; v_call: TRBV7-9; j_call: TRBJ2-3; cdr3_nt: TGTGCCAGCAGCCTTGGACTAGTACGCACAGATACGCAGTATTTT; cdr3_aa: CASSLGLVRTDTQYF
d_call: NA; clone_size: NA; v_call: TRBV19; j_call: TRBJ2-2; cdr3_nt: TGTGCCAGTAACGGGCAGCAGGGCACCGGGGAGCTGTTTTTT; cdr3_aa: CASNGQQGTGELFF
d_call: NA; clone_size: NA; v_call: TRBV7-9; j_call: TRBJ2-5; cdr3_nt: TGTGCCAGCAGCTTAAAGGAGACCCAGTACTTC; cdr3_aa: CASSLKETQYF